The 13 T cell receptor beta chains below all came from one sample that was sequenced in a study of PD-L1 blockade in urothelial cancer. Specified time point: pretreatment peripheral blood. Here immunoSEQ multiplex PCR was the method, and the copy in TCRdb shows in-frame clones only, minus some. The sample includes approximately 47,000 clones, 80% to 85% of them seen just once. The specimen comprised PBMCs, sampled around atezolizumab (anti-PD-L1) treatment. These receptors came from a man in his forties or fifties with urothelial cancer.

This rearrangement joins TRBV19 to TRBJ2-2; 7 nucleotides align to TRBD2. The CDR3 totals 15 residues. V dropped 1 base and J dropped 1; count of bases not matched to a gene: 0. In germline, CDR1 is LNHDA, CDR2 SQIVND (reference sequence). In DNA form, the CDR3 reads TGTGCCAGTAGTATAGCGGGGGGGAACACCGGGGAGCTGTTTTTT. Encoded protein: CASSIAGGNTGELFF.

The chain has TRBV28 and TRBJ2-3; 13 bases line up with TRBD2. Germline V gene lookup returns CDR1 MDHEN and CDR2 SYDVKM. The CDR3 totals 17 residues. Unmatched junction bases numbered 12, after V lost 8 bases and J lost 4 bases. This chain's CDR3 is CASDFSGLAGRSDTQYF. The CDR3, as DNA: TGTGCCAGCGATTTCTCGGGACTAGCGGGGAGATCAGATACGCAGTATTTT.

The count of this clone is one. V is TRBV7-3 and J is TRBJ2-5; 13 nucleotides agree with TRBD2. CDR1 is SGHTA, CDR2 FQGTGA, per germline. This CDR3 has 17 amino acids. J was trimmed by 5 bases and V by 0 bases; bases with no gene match: 6. CDR3 coding DNA: TGTGCCAGCAGCTTAACTGGACTAGCGGGAGCATGGGAGACCCAGTACTTC. It yields the protein CASSLTGLAGAWETQYF.

This rearrangement joins TRBV11-2 to TRBJ1-1, with D possibly being TRBD1 (6 bases). The CDR3 has 12 residues. CDR1 SGHAT and CDR2 FQNNGV come from the germline V gene. Trimming took 5 bases from V and 5 from J, leaving 9 bases between them. As DNA, the CDR3 is TGTGCCAGCAGCCCAAGGGGGACTGAAGCTTTCTTT. Protein: CASSPRGTEAFF.

The chain recombines TRBV12-5 with TRBJ2-3; D gene ambiguous. Germline V CDR1 and CDR2: LGHNT, FRNRAP. The CDR3 is made up of 12 amino acids. Between the trimmed V and J ends, which lost 6 bases and 2 bases, there was a span of 6 bases. The CDR3 loop is CASGLNTDTQYF. In DNA, the CDR3 is TGTGCTAGTGGCCTTAACACAGATACGCAGTATTTT.

This chain connects TRBV5-1 to TRBJ1-5, with TRBD1 matching over 8 bases. The CDR3 loop spans 14 amino acids. V lost 4 bases and J lost 6; bases outside the gene matches: 6. The germline gives CDR1 SGHRS, CDR2 YFSETQ. CDR3 DNA sequence: TGCGCCAGCAGCCTGGACAGGGCCTCTCAGCCCCAGCATTTT. This gives the protein CASSLDRASQPQHF.

The chain couples TRBV11-2 to TRBJ1-3; D gene unclear. Germline V gives CDR1 SGHAT, CDR2 FQNNGV. CDR3 length: 15 amino acids. V dropped 3 bases and J dropped 0 bases, with 9 bases sitting between them. The DNA for the CDR3 is TGTGCCAGCAGCTTGCACTTGAGCTCTGGAAACACCATATATTTT. This gives the protein CASSLHLSSGNTIYF.

This clone was recorded once. This chain links TRBV7-2 with TRBJ2-7, with D possibly TRBD2 on 7 matching bases. The CDR3 is made up of 13 amino acids. V was shortened by 4 bases and J by 6 bases, with 13 bases between the two germline ends. Looked up from germline, CDR1 is SGHTA and CDR2 is FQGNSA. CDR3 nucleotide sequence: TGTGCCAGCAGCTCAGTAGGGGGGGGCGAGCAGTACTTC. It encodes CASSSVGGGEQYF. The full variable domain, its missing parts supplied by reference TRBV7-2 and TRBJ2-7, is GAGVSQSPSNKVTEKGKDVELRCDPISGHTALYWYRQSLGQGLEFLIYFQGNSAPDKSGLPSDRFSAERTGGSVSTLTIQRTQQEDSAVYLCASSSVGGGEQYFGPGTRLTVT.

The chain combines TRBV2 with TRBJ2-1; 7 bases line up with TRBD2. With V trimmed by 6 bases and J by 1 base, 3 bases remained unmatched. Germline CDR1 is SNHLY and CDR2 is FYNNEI. The CDR3 is made up of 14 amino acids. The CDR3 is CASRPRGSYNEQFF. In DNA form, the CDR3 reads TGTGCCAGCAGGCCGCGGGGGTCCTACAATGAGCAGTTCTTC.

The chain links TRBV18 to TRBJ2-7; 7 bases line up with TRBD1. Looked up from germline, CDR1 is KGHSH and CDR2 is LQKENI. The trim removed 5 bases at V and 0 bases at J, leaving 7 bases unmatched. There are 15 residues in the CDR3. The CDR3 bases are TGTGCCAGCTCAAACCGGACAGGCCACTCCTACGAGCAGTACTTC. It codes for CASSNRTGHSYEQYF. The variable domain in full, completed from reference TRBV18 and TRBJ2-7, reads NAGVMQNPRHLVRRRGQEARLRCSPMKGHSHVYWYRQLPEEGLKFMVYLQKENIIDESGMPKERFSAEFPKEGPSILRIQQVVRGDSAAYFCASSNRTGHSYEQYFGPGTRLTVT.

The genes are TRBV7-2 and TRBJ2-1, with a possible D match to TRBD2 (5 bases). Germline V gene lookup returns CDR1 SGHTA and CDR2 FQGNSA. Trimming took off 3 bases at V and 0 bases at J, with 6 bases between the two ends. This CDR3 comprises 14 residues. The CDR3 spells CASSFAGSYNEQFF. The CDR3, as DNA: TGTGCCAGCAGCTTTGCGGGCTCCTACAATGAGCAGTTCTTC.

The V and J genes are TRBV6-1 and TRBJ1-6; no firm D call. Germline values: CDR1 MNHNS, CDR2 SASEGT. CDR3 length equals 12 residues. Between the trimmed V and J ends, which lost 6 bases and 10 bases, there was a span of 10 bases. CDR3 region: CASRAVYSPLHF. The CDR3 bases are TGTGCCAGCAGGGCAGTTTACTCACCCCTCCACTTT.

This chain joins TRBV29-1 and TRBJ2-7, with D perhaps matching TRBD1 (5 bases). This CDR3 comprises 13 residues. The germline V and J ends were trimmed by 4 bases and 4 bases, with 14 bases remaining between them. Looked up from germline, CDR1 is SQVTM and CDR2 is ANQGSEA. This CDR3 reads CSVGSNYRYEQYV. The CDR3 nucleotides are TGCAGCGTTGGATCAAACTACAGGTACGAGCAGTACGTC.